This TCR beta chain derives from a study of T-cell memory formation after mild COVID-19. V was cut by 5 bases and J by 3 bases, with 16 bases left in between. The V gene's germline CDR1 is MGHRA and CDR2 YSYEKL. CDR3 size: 15 residues. Each CDR3 protein is one row after TCRdb ran MiXCR on the 5' RACE reads. This table holds a few hundred thousand distinct CDR3 sequences, 15% to 20% found once. The chain carries TRBV4-1 and TRBJ1-2; D is unresolved. This sequence was found in a man aged 18 to 30 who had mild COVID-19 (a few samples of this study predate the infection). Cell type and time point are not known. Sequencing was carried out using PBMCs or a T cell subset sorted from them (not recorded which). CDR3 protein: CASSANRATYYGYTF. In DNA form, the CDR3 reads TGCGCCAGCAGCGCAAACAGAGCAACCTACTATGGCTACACCTTC.